These 27 T cell receptor beta chains share one sample of origin, sequenced in a study of response to subunit inactivated influenza vaccine. A single record per CDR3 protein comes from TCRdb applying MiXCR to the RT-PCR reads. The repertoire includes 450,000 to 600,000 distinct CDR3 sequences, about 17% of them detected once, and less than 4% sits in the top ten. The source was CD4+ T cells sorted from PBMCs, collected roughly 24 months after vaccination. Receptor source: a man in his fifties or sixties who received an inactivated influenza vaccine.

The V and J genes are TRBV24-1 and TRBJ2-1; D may match TRBD1 or TRBD2 (5 bases each). V lost 2 bases, J lost 7 bases, and 8 bases lay in between. Germline-derived CDR1 and CDR2 are KGHDR and SFDVKD. The CDR3 length is 13 residues. CDR3 sequence reads: CATSDWGYNEQFF. The CDR3 region has the DNA TGTGCCACCAGTGATTGGGGGTATAATGAGCAGTTCTTC.

Concerning this clonotype itself: An end of the junction does not agree with germline; a read error may underlie this. V is TRBV27 and J is TRBJ1-5, with 7 bases lining up with TRBD1. CDR3 size: 14 residues. The germline V gene has CDR1 MNHEY and CDR2 SMNVEV (reference sequence). The DNA for the CDR3 is TGTGCCAGCACCGCGGGACAGATCAATCAGCCCCTGCATTTT. Its translation is CASTAGQINQPLHF.

This clonotype was found a few times. This chain connects TRBV4-3 to TRBJ1-2, with D perhaps matching TRBD1 (6 bases). Per the germline V gene, CDR1 is LGHNA and CDR2 is YSLEER. V was shortened by 0 bases and J by 3 bases, with 14 bases between the two germline ends. The CDR3 is 16 amino acids. The CDR3 DNA follows: TGCGCCAGCAGCCAAGATATACAAGGGGGTCACTATGGCTACACCTTC. Translated, it gives CASSQDIQGGHYGYTF.

This clonotype was detected a few times. CDR3 in DNA: TGCAGTGCTGGACAGGGGGCTGGCAATCAGCCCCAGCATTTT. This translates into CSAGQGAGNQPQHF. The J gene is TRBJ1-5, the V gene TRBV20-1, with 11 bases fitting TRBD1. The CDR3 runs 14 residues. CDR1 and CDR2 (germline): DFQATT, SNEGSKA (reference sequence). The ends lost 5 bases at V and 2 bases at J; junction bases unmatched: 2.

This clonotype came up a few times. The V call is TRBV2, the J call TRBJ2-7, with D perhaps TRBD1 or TRBD2 (5 bases each). The CDR3 is made up of 12 amino acids. CDR1 is SNHLY and CDR2 is FYNNEI in the germline V gene. V lost 11 bases, J lost 3 bases, and 14 bases lay in between. CDR3 residues: CALYSGGYEQYF. The DNA of the CDR3 is TGTGCCTTATACTCTGGGGGCTACGAGCAGTACTTC.

This clonotype has at least ten counts. This chain uses TRBV5-1 with TRBJ1-2; no clear D gene. In germline, CDR1 is SGHRS, CDR2 YFSETQ. Trimming stripped 0 bases from V and 2 bases from J, with 5 bases between. This CDR3 comprises 13 residues. DNA for the CDR3: TGCGCCAGCAGCTTGGGGCACAACTATGGCTACACCTTC. Translated, it gives CASSLGHNYGYTF.

This chain joins TRBV7-9 and TRBJ1-2; D unclear. CDR1 and CDR2 (germline): SEHNR, FQNEAQ (reference sequence). V was clipped by 3 bases and J by 7 bases, with 9 bases between them. CDR3 size: 12 residues. The CDR3 DNA is TGTGCCAGCAGCTTCCCTTGGGGTGGCTACACCTTC. It is translated as CASSFPWGGYTF.

This clonotype has only a few counts. The rearrangement links TRBV4-2 to TRBJ2-3, with TRBD2 identical over 9 bases. Germline CDR1 LGHNA, CDR2 YNFKEQ. This CDR3 contains 15 residues. The CDR3 here is CATGGGGTSTDTQYF. CDR3 DNA: TGTGCGACGGGCGGGGGGGGAACCAGCACAGATACGCAGTATTTT.

This clonotype has just a few counts. This rearrangement joins TRBV6-1 to TRBJ1-6, with 8 bases identical to TRBD1. The CDR3 runs 16 residues. Losses at the gene ends were 6 bases for V and 4 bases for J; bases not matched to a gene: 8. Looked up from germline, CDR1 is MNHNS and CDR2 is SASEGT. The CDR3, as DNA: TGTGCCAGCAGCCCAGGACAGGGAATATATAATTCACCCCTCCACTTT. Its protein is CASSPGQGIYNSPLHF.

This clonotype was detected many times. The V gene is TRBV10-3, the J gene TRBJ2-5; D gene ambiguous. The CDR3 is 13 amino acids. Germline CDR1 reads ENHRY; CDR2 reads SYGVKD. V was clipped by 0 bases and J by 5 bases, with 7 bases between them. The CDR3 sequence: CAISESYLETQYF. In DNA form, the CDR3 reads TGTGCCATCAGTGAGTCATATCTGGAGACCCAGTACTTC.

This clonotype occurred many times. The CDR3 reads CAISEALPGDRGYTF. The CDR3 nucleotides are TGTGCCATCAGTGAGGCTCTCCCCGGGGATCGAGGCTACACCTTC. The genes are TRBV10-3 and TRBJ1-2; D ambiguous. Looked up from germline, CDR1 is ENHRY and CDR2 is SYGVKD. Trimming removed 2 bases at V and 8 bases at J, with 18 bases between. This CDR3 contains 15 residues.

This clonotype was detected only a few times. This chain connects TRBV7-8 to TRBJ2-7; 8 nucleotides align to TRBD1. Germline V lookup: CDR1 SGHVS, CDR2 FQNEAQ. V lost 5 bases to trimming and J lost 4 bases; unmatched junction nucleotides: 10. The CDR3 has 15 residues. This chain's CDR3 is CASSPLQGARYEQYF. CDR3 nucleotides: TGTGCCAGCAGCCCACTGCAGGGGGCCAGATACGAGCAGTACTTC.

The V gene is TRBV5-1, the J gene TRBJ2-7, with TRBD2 matching 10 bases. V lost 4 bases, J lost 3 bases, and 4 bases stayed unmatched. Germline assignment: CDR1 SGHRS and CDR2 YFSETQ. The CDR3 length is 14 residues. For the CDR3, the DNA is TGCGCCAGCAGCCTAGCGGGGGAGCGCTACGAGCAGTACTTC. This translates into CASSLAGERYEQYF.

This clonotype occurred a few times. The genes are TRBV5-1 and TRBJ2-1; 8 positions agree with TRBD2. J was trimmed by 8 bases and V by 2 bases; bases with no gene match: 6. The CDR3 spans 14 residues. Germline loops: CDR1 SGHRS, CDR2 YFSETQ. In DNA, the CDR3 is TGCGCCAGCAGCTTCCGGGGGGGTTCGGATGAGCAGTTCTTC. As protein: CASSFRGGSDEQFF.

The count of this clonotype is one. Just one base apart from a much larger clone, this may be a read error. J is TRBJ2-3 and V is TRBV27, with D unclear. The CDR3 is 13 residues long. Trimming removed 5 bases at V and 7 bases at J, with 13 bases between. Germline loops: CDR1 MNHEY, CDR2 SMNVEV (reference sequence). The DNA for the CDR3 is TGTGCCAGCAGTCCGTCTTGGGGATATACGCAGTATTTT. Translating gives CASSPSWGYTQYF.

As to this clonotype: An end of the junction differs from the germline gene, which may be a read error. The chain links TRBV9 to TRBJ2-7; D perhaps matches TRBD2 (6 bases). Germline CDR1 and CDR2: SGDLS and YYNGEE. The CDR3 length is 14 residues. CDR3 amino acids: CASSGREAPYEQYF. Written as DNA, the CDR3 is TGTGCCAGCAGCGGCAGGGAGGCCCCCTACGAGCAGTACTTT.

The V and J genes are TRBV5-6 and TRBJ2-1, with D possibly TRBD2 on 6 matching bases. The CDR3 totals 17 residues. Looked up from germline, CDR1 is SGHDT and CDR2 is YYEEEE. Deletions cut 2 bases from V and 4 bases from J, with 19 bases between. CDR3 bases: TGTGCCAGCAGCTTCGATCGGGGGTCCAGGGCGTACAATGAGCAGTTCTTC. Its translation is CASSFDRGSRAYNEQFF.

The chain combines TRBV5-1 with TRBJ2-3; TRBD2 agrees at 14 bases. J gave up 6 bases and V 5 bases, and 8 bases lay outside the gene matches. The CDR3 is made up of 16 amino acids. Germline V gives CDR1 SGHRS, CDR2 YFSETQ. The CDR3 nucleotides read TGCGCCAGCAGGGCCGGGACTAGCGGGAGTACGGATACGCAGTATTTT. Protein sequence: CASRAGTSGSTDTQYF.

This clonotype was picked up a small number of times. The chain employs TRBV2 and TRBJ1-2; 12 positions agree with TRBD1. With 2 bases clipped from V and 5 bases from J, the junction kept 3 bases outside the gene matches. The CDR3 covers 15 residues. Germline V lookup: CDR1 SNHLY, CDR2 FYNNEI. The CDR3 DNA follows: TGTGCCAGCAGTGAAAGGGACAGGGGGCGTTATGGCTACACCTTC. Protein: CASSERDRGRYGYTF.

This clonotype has ten or more counts. This sequence joins TRBV9 and TRBJ2-1; 9 positions agree with TRBD2. Germline V gene data show CDR1 as SGDLS and CDR2 as YYNGEE. This CDR3 is 16 amino acids long. J gave up 7 bases and V 0 bases, and 8 bases lay outside the gene matches. CDR3 in amino acids: CASSVAPAGGWNEQFF. Written as DNA, the CDR3 is TGTGCCAGCAGCGTAGCCCCAGCGGGAGGTTGGAATGAGCAGTTCTTC.

This clonotype was counted many times. The chain couples TRBV5-5 to TRBJ2-5; 7 bases align to TRBD1. This CDR3 has 15 amino acids. Trimming removed 3 bases from V and 2 bases from J; junction bases left unmatched: 7. Germline loops: CDR1 SGHKS, CDR2 YYEKEE (reference sequence). The CDR3 sequence is CASSSTGTAQETQYF. CDR3 coding DNA: TGTGCCAGCAGCTCGACCGGGACAGCTCAAGAGACCCAGTACTTC.

The genes are TRBV11-2 and TRBJ2-1, with TRBD1 matching over 7 bases. The germline V gene encodes CDR1 SGHAT and CDR2 FQNNGV. V gave up 5 bases and J gave up 6 bases; unmatched junction bases: 4. The CDR3 totals 13 residues. DNA of the CDR3: TGTGCCAGCAGCCCCTGGGACAGCAATGAGCAGTTCTTC. Encoded protein: CASSPWDSNEQFF.

The table lists this clonotype with many counts. The chain has TRBV3-1 and TRBJ2-7; 7 bases line up with TRBD1. Germline trimming cut 0 bases from V and 10 bases from J; bases unmatched to any gene: 12. Per germline, CDR1 LGHDT and CDR2 YNNKEL (reference sequence). CDR3 length equals 15 residues. CDR3 sequence reads: CASSQEGGQLREQYF. Written as DNA, the CDR3 is TGTGCCAGCAGCCAAGAAGGGGGACAGCTACGAGAACAGTACTTC.

This clonotype was found many times. The chain has TRBV10-3 and TRBJ2-1, with 9 bases matching TRBD1. The CDR3 loop spans 15 amino acids. Germline V lookup: CDR1 ENHRY, CDR2 SYGVKD. Unmatched junction bases numbered 8, after V lost 4 bases and J lost 7 bases. CDR3: CAISGWDRDVNEQFF. For the CDR3, the DNA is TGTGCCATCAGTGGGTGGGACAGGGATGTGAATGAGCAGTTCTTC.

This clonotype was seen ten or more times. The V and J genes are TRBV5-5 and TRBJ2-3; possible D gene TRBD1, 6 bases. Between the trimmed V and J ends, which lost 3 bases and 2 bases, there was a span of 13 bases. The germline gives CDR1 SGHKS, CDR2 YYEKEE (reference sequence). The CDR3 is made up of 15 amino acids. In DNA form, the CDR3 reads TGTGCCAGCAGCTCACCGGGACACCCCACAGATACGCAGTATTTT. Protein sequence: CASSSPGHPTDTQYF.

Only a few counts were recorded for this clonotype. The V and J genes are TRBV3-1 and TRBJ2-1, with 9 bases that match TRBD2. Losses at the gene ends were 4 bases for V and 7 bases for J; bases not matched to a gene: 8. This CDR3 contains 15 residues. The germline CDR1 and CDR2 sequences are LGHDT and YNNKEL (reference sequence). The CDR3 coding sequence is TGTGCCAGCAGCCTGACTAGCGGATTTAGGAATGAGCAGTTCTTC. Its translation: CASSLTSGFRNEQFF.

This clonotype was picked up many times. The chain is built from TRBV20-1 and TRBJ2-2, with D tentatively TRBD1 (6 bases). The CDR3 sequence is 16 residues long. Germline CDR1 reads DFQATT; CDR2 reads SNEGSKA (reference sequence). V gave up 4 bases and J gave up 1 base, with 16 bases separating them. CDR3 amino acids: CSATDRRGRNTGELFF. In DNA form, the CDR3 reads TGCAGTGCTACCGATCGAAGGGGGAGGAACACCGGGGAGCTGTTTTTT.